This T cell receptor beta chain was captured by sequencing in a study of regulatory T cells in long-lasting Graves disease. Time point given: persistent/refractory GD, antithyroid drugs over 5 years with positive TRAb. RNA isolated from PBMCs was used to make the TCR library. Study-wide points: TRBV28, TRBJ1-2 and TRBJ2-5 were segments that persistent disease favored. Peripheral blood was the sole material, not thyroid tissue.

iRepertoire HTBI primers and Arm-PCR of CDR3 regions built TCR beta libraries. In the original workflow: Across samples, over 55 TRBV and 12 to 15 TRBJ segments were found. A single record per CDR3 protein comes from TCRdb applying MiXCR to the multiplex PCR reads. These V and J calls originate from TCRdb's pipeline instead of the authors' own analysis. This sample has a few hundred thousand distinct CDR3 sequences, with 20% to 25% found just once. The CDR3 consists of 15 residues. Germline values: CDR1 ENHRY, CDR2 SYGVKD. On this clonotype: Its target is unknown. A clone one base away is much larger, so this may be a read error.

The source was peripheral blood mononuclear cells (PBMCs), collected when the disease was refractory, from a patient treated with antithyroid drugs. This TCR derives from a female donor with Graves disease. V usage is TRBV10-3 and J usage is TRBJ2-5; 7 bases are a match to TRBD1. In DNA, the CDR3 is TGTACCATCAGTGACATGGACAGGCGGGAAGAGACCCAGTACTTC. This translates into CTISDMDRREETQYF.